This T cell receptor beta chain is drawn from a study of Ad26.COV2.S vaccination and SARS-CoV-2 variants. Study information: Enrollment placed the donor in the COV1001 Ad26.COV2.S trial arm. Intramuscular Ad26.COV2.S at 5x10^10 or 1x10^11 viral particles.

This sample's treatment: 15 to 20 received Ad26.COV2.S at low or high dose, single or two shots; roughly 5 received placebo; per-sample allocation not given. Collection of samples fell on day 63 after the first vaccine or placebo injection. An Ad26 vector carrying the Wuhan-strain SARS-CoV-2 spike served as the vaccine. The ends were cut back, 4 bases at V and 0 bases at J, with 8 bases in the middle. CDR3 length: 13 residues. Germline V CDR1 and CDR2: SQVTM, ANQGSEA. Study results and limitations: The TCR-based breadth and depth measures might underestimate overall T cell responses.

Profiled with immunoSEQ multiplex PCR; TCRdb holds only in-frame clones, not every one. The table lists roughly 460,000 clones, 80% to 90% of them singletons. Concerning this clone itself: Its specificity is unknown.

Specimen: peripheral blood, collected in a trial of Ad26.COV2.S vaccine versus placebo. The chain uses TRBV29-1 and TRBJ2-3; no clear D. The clonotype was recovered from a person aged 18-60 years who received the Ad26.COV2.S COVID-19 vaccine or a placebo. This chain's CDR3 is CSVGIVSTDTQYF. DNA for the CDR3: TGCAGCGTTGGGATAGTAAGCACAGATACGCAGTATTTT.